The T cell receptor (beta chain) under discussion was sequenced for a study of CD8 T cells in ankylosing spondylitis. Study results and limitations: Apparently characteristic of ankylosing spondylitis blood was a TCR beta motif (eight highly homologous variants). Reports say disease-linked clones showed up significantly more in matched ankylosing spondylitis synovial fluid. Relatively rare in peripheral blood, disease-linked clones were also CD8+.

Scientists made TCR beta libraries using quantitative 5'-RACE with molecular barcodes. TCRdb re-called the 5' RACE reads through MiXCR, storing one row per CDR3 protein. The sample has tens of thousands of distinct CDR3 sequences, roughly 9% seen once. Ten or more counts support this clonotype. The antigen remains undetermined. Sequenced input: blood, either unsorted or a sorted T cell fraction (not recorded which). The sequence came from a male donor with ankylosing spondylitis.

CDR3 DNA sequence: TGTGCCAGCAGCCAACAGGGCGGTGGAGATACGCAGTATTTT. This translates into CASSQQGGGDTQYF. The chain employs TRBV7-9 and TRBJ2-3, with a tentative D call TRBD1 (6 bases). There are 14 residues in the CDR3. The V end was cut by 5 bases, the J end by 5 bases, with 14 bases between. The germline V gene has CDR1 SEHNR and CDR2 FQNEAQ (reference sequence).